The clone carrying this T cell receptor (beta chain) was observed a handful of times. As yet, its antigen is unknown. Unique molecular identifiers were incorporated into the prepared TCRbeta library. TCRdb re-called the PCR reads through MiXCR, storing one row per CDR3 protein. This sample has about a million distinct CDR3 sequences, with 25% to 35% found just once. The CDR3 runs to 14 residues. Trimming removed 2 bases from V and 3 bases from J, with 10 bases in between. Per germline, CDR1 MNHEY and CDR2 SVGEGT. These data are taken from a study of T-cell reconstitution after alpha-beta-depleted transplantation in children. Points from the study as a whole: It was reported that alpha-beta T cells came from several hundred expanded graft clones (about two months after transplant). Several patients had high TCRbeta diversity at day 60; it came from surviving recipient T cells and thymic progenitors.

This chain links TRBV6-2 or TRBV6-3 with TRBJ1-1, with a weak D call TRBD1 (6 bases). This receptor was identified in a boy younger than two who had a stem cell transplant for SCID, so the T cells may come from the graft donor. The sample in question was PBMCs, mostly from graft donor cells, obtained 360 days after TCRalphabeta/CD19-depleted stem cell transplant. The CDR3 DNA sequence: TGTGCCAGCAGTTACAAGGGGGATTACACTGAAGCTTTCTTT. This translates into CASSYKGDYTEAFF.